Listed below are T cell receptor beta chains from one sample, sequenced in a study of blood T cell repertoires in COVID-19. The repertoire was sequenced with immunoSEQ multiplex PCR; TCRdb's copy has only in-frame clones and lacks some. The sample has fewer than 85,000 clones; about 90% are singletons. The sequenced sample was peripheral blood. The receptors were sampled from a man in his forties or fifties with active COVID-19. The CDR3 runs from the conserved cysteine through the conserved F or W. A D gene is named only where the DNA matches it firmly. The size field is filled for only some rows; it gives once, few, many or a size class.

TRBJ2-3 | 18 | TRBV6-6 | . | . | TGTGCCAGCAGTCCCCCGGTTCGCCGGGGGAGACGCACAGATACGCAGTATTTT | CASSPPVRRGRRTDTQYF
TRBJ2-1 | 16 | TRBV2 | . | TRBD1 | TGTGCCAGCAGCAGGATTCTCGGGACAGGGAGCGATGAGCAGTTCTTC | CASSRILGTGSDEQFF
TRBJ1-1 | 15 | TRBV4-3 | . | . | TGCGCCAGCACCACGGAAATAGGAGGGGACACTGAAGCTTTCTTT | CASTTEIGGDTEAFF
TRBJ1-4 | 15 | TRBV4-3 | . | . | TGCGCCAGCAGCCAAGGGGAGGAGGCTAATGAAAAACTGTTTTTT | CASSQGEEANEKLFF
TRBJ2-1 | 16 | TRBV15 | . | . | TGTGCCACCAGCAGAGACCTAGGGGCAGGCTACTATGAGCAGTTCTTC | CATSRDLGAGYYEQFF
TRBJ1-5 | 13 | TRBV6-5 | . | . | TGTGCCACCCGAGGTGCAAGCAATCAGCCCCAGCATTTT | CATRGASNQPQHF
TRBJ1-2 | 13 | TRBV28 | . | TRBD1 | TGTGCCAGCAGTTTACAGGGGGCCTATGGCTACACCTTC | CASSLQGAYGYTF
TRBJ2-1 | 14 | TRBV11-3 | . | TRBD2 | TGTGCCAGCAGCCCCACTAGCGGGAGGGGTGAGCAGTTCTTC | CASSPTSGRGEQFF
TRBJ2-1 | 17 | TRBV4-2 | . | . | TGTGCCAGCAGCCAAGGGATCGGCCCAGTCCGGGAAAATGAGCAGTTCTTC | CASSQGIGPVRENEQFF
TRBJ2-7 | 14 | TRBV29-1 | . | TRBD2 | TGCAGCGGGGAGCCGGGACTAGCGGACTACGAGCAGTACTTC | CSGEPGLADYEQYF
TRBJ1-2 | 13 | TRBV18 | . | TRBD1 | TGTGCCAGCTCACAGGGACAGGGCGACGGCTACACCTTC | CASSQGQGDGYTF
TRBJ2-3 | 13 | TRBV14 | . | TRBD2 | TGTGCCAGCAGCCAAGAAACAGCGGGAGTACAGTATTTT | CASSQETAGVQYF
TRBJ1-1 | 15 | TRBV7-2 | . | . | TGTGCCAGCAGCTTAGTACCGACAGCGAACACTGAAGCTTTCTTT | CASSLVPTANTEAFF
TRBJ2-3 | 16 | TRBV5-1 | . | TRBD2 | TGCGCCAGCAGCTTGGGGCTAGCGGGGGCAACAGATACGCAGTATTTT | CASSLGLAGATDTQYF
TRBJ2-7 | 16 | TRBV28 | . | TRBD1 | TGTGCCAGCAGTTTATCTCCGGGACAGGGTACCTACGAGCAGTACTTC | CASSLSPGQGTYEQYF
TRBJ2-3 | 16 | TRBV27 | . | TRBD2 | TGTGCCAGCAGTTTATTTGCGACTAGCGCAACAGATACGCAGTATTTT | CASSLFATSATDTQYF
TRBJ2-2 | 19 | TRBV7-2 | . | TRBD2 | TGTGCCAGCAGCTCGAGGGGCGTTAGCGGGAGAGCGAACACCGGGGAGCTGTTTTTT | CASSSRGVSGRANTGELFF
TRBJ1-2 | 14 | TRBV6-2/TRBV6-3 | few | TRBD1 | TGTGCCAGCAGTTGGGGACAGCCTGACGGTGGCTACACCTTC | CASSWGQPDGGYTF
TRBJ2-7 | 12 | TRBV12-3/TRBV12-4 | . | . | TGTGCCAGCAGTTTCCAAATCTACGAGCAGTACTTC | CASSFQIYEQYF
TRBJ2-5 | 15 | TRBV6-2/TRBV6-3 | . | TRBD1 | TGTGCCAGCAGTCCAGAGGACAGGGGCCAAGAGACCCAGTACTTC | CASSPEDRGQETQYF
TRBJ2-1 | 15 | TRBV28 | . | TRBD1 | TGTGCCAGCAGGCCTCGACAGGGGCGCTACAATGAGCAGTTCTTC | CASRPRQGRYNEQFF
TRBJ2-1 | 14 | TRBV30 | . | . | TGTGCCTGGAGTGTAGGGCAGGGCGTCAATGAGCAGTTCTTC | CAWSVGQGVNEQFF
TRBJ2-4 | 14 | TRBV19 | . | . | TGTGCCAGCCGGGGGGGACAGAACAAAAACATTCAGTACTTC | CASRGGQNKNIQYF
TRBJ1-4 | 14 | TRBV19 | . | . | TGTGCCAGTAGTATGACGGGGAGGGAAGAAAAACTGTTTTTT | CASSMTGREEKLFF
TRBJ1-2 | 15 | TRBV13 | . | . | TGTGCCAGCAGCCCTGGTCGGGGTCAGCACTATGGCTACACCTTC | CASSPGRGQHYGYTF
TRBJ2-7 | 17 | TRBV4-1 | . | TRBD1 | TGCGCCAGCAGCCCAGGACAGGGAACGCCTCTCTCCTACGAGCAGTACTTC | CASSPGQGTPLSYEQYF
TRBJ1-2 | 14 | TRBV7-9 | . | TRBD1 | TGTGCCAGCAGCCCTGACAGGGCTAACTATGGCTACACCTTC | CASSPDRANYGYTF
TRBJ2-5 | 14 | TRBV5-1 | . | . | TGCGCCAGCAGCCCGGGGGACTACCAAGAGACCCAGTACTTC | CASSPGDYQETQYF
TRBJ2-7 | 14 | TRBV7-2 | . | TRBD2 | TGTGCCAGCAGCTACCGTAGCGGGGAGTACGAGCAGTACTTC | CASSYRSGEYEQYF
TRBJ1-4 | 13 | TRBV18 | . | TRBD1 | TGTGCCAGCTCACGGGGACAGGGAGAAAAACTGTTTTTT | CASSRGQGEKLFF
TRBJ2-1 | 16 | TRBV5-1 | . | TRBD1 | TGCGCCAGCAGCTTGGTTGGCAGGGGGCGCGGGGATGAGCAGTTCTTC | CASSLVGRGRGDEQFF
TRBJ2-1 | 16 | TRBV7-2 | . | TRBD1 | TGTGCCAGCAGCTTAGGGGACAGGGTCTCCTACAATGAGCAGTTCTTC | CASSLGDRVSYNEQFF
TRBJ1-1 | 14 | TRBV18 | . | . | TGTGCCAGCTCGCCATTACAGGGAGAGACTGAAGCTTTCTTT | CASSPLQGETEAFF
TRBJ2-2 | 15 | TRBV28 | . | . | TGTGCCAGCAGTTTCAGACAAGCGAACACCGGGGAGCTGTTTTTT | CASSFRQANTGELFF
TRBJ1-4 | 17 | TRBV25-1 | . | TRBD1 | TGTGCCAGCAGTGACCTCGGACAGGGGACCTCTAATGAAAAACTGTTTTTT | CASSDLGQGTSNEKLFF
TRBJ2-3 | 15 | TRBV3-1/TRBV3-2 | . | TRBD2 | TGTGCCAGCAGCTACAACCTAGCGGGCGGAGATACGCAGTATTTT | CASSYNLAGGDTQYF
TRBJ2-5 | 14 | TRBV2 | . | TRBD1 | TGTGCCAGCAGTGGGACGACAGGGTTGGAGACCCAGTACTTC | CASSGTTGLETQYF
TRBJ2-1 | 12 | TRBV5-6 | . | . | TGTGCCAGCAGCTTGGCGGAGAATGAGCAGTTCTTC | CASSLAENEQFF
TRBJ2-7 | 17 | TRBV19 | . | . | TGTGCCAGTAGTAGCTCGGGGGGCGTCTTTGGCTCCTACGAGCAGTACTTC | CASSSSGGVFGSYEQYF
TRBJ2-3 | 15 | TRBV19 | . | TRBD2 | TGTGCCAGTAGTTCGGGACTACGGCTCCCAGATACGCAGTATTTT | CASSSGLRLPDTQYF
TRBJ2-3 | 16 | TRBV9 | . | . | TGTGCCAGCAGCGCCCAACAGGGCGTCGGCACAGATACGCAGTATTTT | CASSAQQGVGTDTQYF
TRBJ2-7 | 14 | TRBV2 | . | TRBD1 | TGTGCCAGCTCTCGACAGGGTGGTTCCTACGAGCAGTACTTC | CASSRQGGSYEQYF
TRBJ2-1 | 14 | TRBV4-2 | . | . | TGTGCCAGCAGCCACCCCGGGACTCAGAATGAGCAGTTCTTC | CASSHPGTQNEQFF
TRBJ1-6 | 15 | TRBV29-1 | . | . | TGCAGCGTTGGTGCGGGGTCGTTGGGCAATTCACCCCTCCACTTT | CSVGAGSLGNSPLHF
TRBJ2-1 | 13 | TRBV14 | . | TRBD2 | TGTGCCAGCAGCCAAGGACTAGCCTATGAGCAGTTCTTC | CASSQGLAYEQFF
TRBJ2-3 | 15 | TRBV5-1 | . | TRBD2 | TGCGCCAGCAGGTTACTAGCGGAACCCACAGATACGCAGTATTTT | CASRLLAEPTDTQYF
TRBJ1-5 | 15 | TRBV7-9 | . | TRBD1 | TGTGCCAGCAGCTTACAGGGGGCGAGGAATCAGCCCCAGCATTTT | CASSLQGARNQPQHF
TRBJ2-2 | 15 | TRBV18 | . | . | TGTGCCAGCTCACCGCCAGCGACCAACACCGGGGAGCTGTTTTTT | CASSPPATNTGELFF
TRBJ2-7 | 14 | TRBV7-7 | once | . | TGTGCTAGCAGCCCGGGTGGGGGGTCCTACGAGCAGTACTTC | CASSPGGGSYEQYF